This T cell receptor beta chain was captured in a study of shared clonotypes between healthy human individuals. Details on this clone: Its antigen remains unknown.

Study-level results: Sampling used blood alone; tissue repertoires probably differ.

The assay ran at deep level. Investigators spread the genomic DNA of each subset evenly over several immunoSEQ plates. The repertoire was sequenced with immunoSEQ multiplex PCR; TCRdb's copy has only in-frame clones and lacks some. The table lists over 400,000 clones, 65% to 85% of them singletons, with about an eighth in the top ten. The V and J ends lost 0 bases and 0 bases, in that order; junction bases with no gene match: 9. CDR1 is GTSNPN, CDR2 SVGIG, per germline (reference sequence). This CDR3 comprises 19 residues. Sequencing used PBMCs. The receptor comes from a middle-aged woman in good health. Some clones in this sample may be carry-over from other donors' samples. The genes are TRBV30 and TRBJ2-6; TRBD1 matches 9 bases. This CDR3 is CAWSVLWDRANSGANVLTF. The CDR3 nucleotides are TGTGCCTGGAGTGTACTCTGGGACAGGGCCAACTCTGGGGCCAACGTCCTGACTTTC.